This T cell receptor (beta chain) was recovered during a study of T cell responses to AZD1222 COVID-19 vaccine. CDR3 length: 12 residues. Trimming took off 0 bases at V and 5 bases at J, with 4 bases between the two ends. Generated by immunoSEQ multiplex PCR, the TCRdb table keeps only in-frame clones and is missing some. The top ten hold about 2.8% of the sample, which has 150,000 to 200,000 clones, approximately 90% seen once. This specimen was peripheral blood, taken on day 0 of AZD1222 vaccination. V and J are TRBV12-3 or TRBV12-4 and TRBJ1-1; D unresolved. This clonotype was obtained from an adult in good health. CDR3 sequence reads: CASSLATTEAFF. DNA of the CDR3: TGTGCCAGCAGTTTAGCCACGACTGAAGCTTTCTTT.